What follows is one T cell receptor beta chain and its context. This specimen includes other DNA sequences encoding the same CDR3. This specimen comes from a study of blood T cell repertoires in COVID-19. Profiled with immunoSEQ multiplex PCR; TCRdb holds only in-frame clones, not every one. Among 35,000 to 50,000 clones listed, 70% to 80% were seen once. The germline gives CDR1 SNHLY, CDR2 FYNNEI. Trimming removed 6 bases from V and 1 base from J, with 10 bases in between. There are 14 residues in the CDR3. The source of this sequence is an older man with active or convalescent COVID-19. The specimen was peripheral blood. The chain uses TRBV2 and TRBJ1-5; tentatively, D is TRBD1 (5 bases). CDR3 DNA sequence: TGTGCCAGCAGAGGGGACTCCAGCAATCAGCCCCAGCATTTT. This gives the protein CASRGDSSNQPQHF.